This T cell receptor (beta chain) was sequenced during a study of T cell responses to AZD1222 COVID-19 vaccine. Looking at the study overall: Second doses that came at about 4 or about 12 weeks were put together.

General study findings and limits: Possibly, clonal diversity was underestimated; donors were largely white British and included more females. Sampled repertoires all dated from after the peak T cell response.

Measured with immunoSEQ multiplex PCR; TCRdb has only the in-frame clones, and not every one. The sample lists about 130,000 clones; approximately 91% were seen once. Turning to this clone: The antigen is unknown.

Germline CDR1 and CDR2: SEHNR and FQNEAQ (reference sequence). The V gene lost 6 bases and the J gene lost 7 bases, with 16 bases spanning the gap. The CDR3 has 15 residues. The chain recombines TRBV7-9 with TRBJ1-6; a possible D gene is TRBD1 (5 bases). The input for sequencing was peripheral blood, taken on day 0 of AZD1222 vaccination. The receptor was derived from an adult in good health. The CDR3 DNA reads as TGTGCCAGCAGGAAGGCAGGGACGTCCAATTCACCCCTCCACTTT. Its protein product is CASRKAGTSNSPLHF.